This is a list of T cell receptor beta chains from one sample in a study of blood T cell repertoires in COVID-19. Sequencing used immunoSEQ multiplex PCR; TCRdb keeps in-frame clones, though not all of them. The top ten hold approximately 15% of the sample, which has 200,000 to 250,000 clones, almost 85% seen once. The sample taken for sequencing was PBMCs or T cells enriched from blood (not recorded which). These receptors originate from a man aged 35 to 55 who had recovered from COVID-19. The CDR3 runs from the conserved cysteine through the conserved F or W. A D gene is named only where the DNA matches it firmly. Clone size is not always given. Where it is, it says once, few, many or a class for expanded clones.

D	size	V	J	DNA	CDR3
TRBD1	.	TRBV7-2	TRBJ1-6	TGTGCCAGCAGCTGGCGGACAGGGGATTCACCCCTCCACTTT	CASSWRTGDSPLHF
.	.	TRBV6-5	TRBJ1-2	TGTGCCAGCACTTCAGGTACTGGCTACACCTTC	CASTSGTGYTF
.	once	TRBV4-2	TRBJ1-2	TGTGCCAGCAGCCAAGACCCCTCGTTCTATGGCTACACCTTC	CASSQDPSFYGYTF
.	.	TRBV12-3/TRBV12-4	TRBJ2-1	TGTGCCAGTACTCGGACAGATTACAATGAGCAGTTCTTC	CASTRTDYNEQFF
.	.	TRBV14	TRBJ1-6	TGTGCCAGCAGGCGTAACAGGGATTCACCCCTCCACTTT	CASRRNRDSPLHF
.	.	TRBV9	TRBJ2-2	TGTGCCAGCAGCCCAAAAAGCGTCGGGGAGCTGTTTTTT	CASSPKSVGELFF
.	many	TRBV29-1	TRBJ2-5	TGCAGCGTTGCCCAGGGAGGAGAGACCCAGTACTTC	CSVAQGGETQYF
.	.	TRBV18	TRBJ2-3	TGTGCCAGCTCACCCGCACGAGGGATCGGGAGCACAGATACGCAGTATTTT	CASSPARGIGSTDTQYF
.	.	TRBV6-5	TRBJ2-4	TGTGCTAGTACAGGGTCGTCCAAAAACATTCAGTACTTC	CASTGSSKNIQYF
.	few	TRBV11-2	TRBJ1-1	TGTGCCAGCAGCTTGAGGGAAGGCACTGAAGCTTTCTTT	CASSLREGTEAFF
.	.	TRBV7-6	TRBJ1-1	TGTGCCAGCAGCTCGTACAGGAACACTGAAGCTTTCTTT	CASSSYRNTEAFF
TRBD2	.	TRBV4-1	TRBJ2-7	TGCGCCAGCAGCGAGGGACTAGCCGACGAGCAGTACTTC	CASSEGLADEQYF
TRBD1	few	TRBV28	TRBJ1-2	TGTGCCAGTGGACAGGGGAATATCTATGGCTACACCTTC	CASGQGNIYGYTF
.	.	TRBV5-5	TRBJ2-7	TGTGCCAGCAGCCCTGTTGATAGCTACGAGCAGTACTTC	CASSPVDSYEQYF
TRBD1	.	TRBV28	TRBJ1-5	TGTGCCAGCAGTTCCGTCGGGACAGGGCTTGTTCAGCCCCAGCATTTT	CASSSVGTGLVQPQHF
TRBD1	.	TRBV11-2	TRBJ2-1	TGTGCCAGCAGCTCCGGGACAGGGGGCGCCTACTACAATGAGCAGTTCTTC	CASSSGTGGAYYNEQFF
TRBD1	.	TRBV18	TRBJ2-1	TGTGCCAGCTCTTCCGGGACAGGGAATGAGCAGTTCTTC	CASSSGTGNEQFF
.	.	TRBV9	TRBJ2-2	TGTGCCAGCAGCGTAGCTGGCAGGGGTTCCACCGGGGAGCTGTTTTTT	CASSVAGRGSTGELFF
TRBD1	.	TRBV18	TRBJ1-2	TGTGCCAGCTCAGCTGGACAGGGGGCCTATGGCTACACCTTC	CASSAGQGAYGYTF
.	.	TRBV10-3	TRBJ1-2	TGTGCCATCAGTGAAGGTCGGGATAACTATGGCTACACCTTC	CAISEGRDNYGYTF
TRBD1	.	TRBV6-5	TRBJ2-2	TGTGCCAGCAGTTACTACGGGACAGGGACCACCGGGGAGCTGTTTTTT	CASSYYGTGTTGELFF
.	.	TRBV23-1	TRBJ1-5	TGCGCCAGCAAACGGGACACCCATCAGCCCCAGCATTTT	CASKRDTHQPQHF
.	.	TRBV7-9	TRBJ1-1	TGTGCCAGCAGCTTAGCGCGGGGCGGTCACACTGAAGCTTTCTTT	CASSLARGGHTEAFF
.	.	TRBV11-2	TRBJ1-4	TGTGCCAGCAGCGAGGGCTCTAATGAAAAACTGTTTTTT	CASSEGSNEKLFF
TRBD1	.	TRBV7-9	TRBJ2-5	TGTGCCAGCAGCACAACAGGGGGTTCTCAAGAGACCCAGTACTTC	CASSTTGGSQETQYF
TRBD2	.	TRBV5-5	TRBJ2-1	TGTGCCAGCAGCTTGCCTGGACTAGCGGACTACAATGAGCAGTTCTTC	CASSLPGLADYNEQFF
.	.	TRBV11-2	TRBJ1-2	TGTGCCAGCAGCTTTACAGGAGCTGGCTACACCTTC	CASSFTGAGYTF
TRBD2	.	TRBV29-1	TRBJ2-5	TGCAGCTCATTTTTGACTAGCGCGGAGACCCAGTACTTC	CSSFLTSAETQYF
TRBD1	.	TRBV6-5	TRBJ2-7	TGTGCCAGCAGTTTCGGACAGGGGGGGTACGAGCAGTACTTC	CASSFGQGGYEQYF
TRBD2	few	TRBV27	TRBJ2-7	TGTGCCAGCAGTTTAAGATATCTGGCTAGCGGGAACTACGAGCAGTACTTC	CASSLRYLASGNYEQYF
TRBD2	.	TRBV10-1	TRBJ2-1	TGCGCCAGCAGTGTAGCCGGGACTAGCGAAAACAATGAGCAGTTCTTC	CASSVAGTSENNEQFF
TRBD2	.	TRBV7-6	TRBJ2-1	TGTGCCAGCAGCTTAGAAGCGGGAACCTCCTACAATGAGCAGTTCTTC	CASSLEAGTSYNEQFF
.	.	TRBV19	TRBJ1-2	TGTGCCAGTAGTGCACAGGTATATGGCTACACCTTC	CASSAQVYGYTF
.	.	TRBV7-9	TRBJ1-5	TGTGCCAGCAGCTTATTCGGTACAGCCAATCAGCCCCAGCATTTT	CASSLFGTANQPQHF
TRBD1	.	TRBV7-3	TRBJ1-2	TGTGCCAGCAGCGGCCCAGGGGGTTATGGCTACACCTTC	CASSGPGGYGYTF
TRBD1	.	TRBV29-1	TRBJ1-1	TGCAGCGTTGACGGGACAGGGAGTCACACTGAAGCTTTCTTT	CSVDGTGSHTEAFF
.	.	TRBV28	TRBJ1-1	TGTGCCAGCAGTTTAAAACAAGAGAACACTGAAGCTTTCTTT	CASSLKQENTEAFF
.	few	TRBV6-4	TRBJ2-1	TGTGCCAGCAGTGTCTCCTATGGGGGGAACTACAATGAGCAGTTCTTC	CASSVSYGGNYNEQFF
TRBD1	.	TRBV7-9	TRBJ1-1	TGTGCCAGCAGCTTGTTCAATATTGAGGGGGCAGCTTTCTTT	CASSLFNIEGAAFF
.	.	TRBV7-3	TRBJ1-1	TGTGCCAGCAGCCTGGGGAGTCGGCCGAACACTGAAGCTTTCTTT	CASSLGSRPNTEAFF
TRBD2	.	TRBV6-5	TRBJ2-7	TGTGCCAGCAGGGGACTAGCGGGAGTCTACGAGCAGTACTTC	CASRGLAGVYEQYF
.	.	TRBV6-1	TRBJ2-5	TGTGCCAGCAGTGTTAATCAGGGCCTTTGGGGAGAGACCCAGTACTTC	CASSVNQGLWGETQYF
TRBD2	few	TRBV28	TRBJ2-1	TGTGCCAGCAGTTGGGGACTAGTCGGCAATGAGCAGTTCTTC	CASSWGLVGNEQFF
.	.	TRBV13	TRBJ2-7	TGTGCCAGCAGCTTAAACAGGGCCTACGAGCAGTACTTC	CASSLNRAYEQYF
.	.	TRBV7-2	TRBJ1-2	TGTGCCAGCAGCTTAGACACAGGGAGTTTACATGGCTACACCTTC	CASSLDTGSLHGYTF
TRBD1	.	TRBV2	TRBJ1-1	TGTGCCAGCAGTCCACAGGGGGACACTGAAGCTTTCTTT	CASSPQGDTEAFF
.	.	TRBV7-2	TRBJ2-7	TGTGCCAGCAGCTTGGGCCCTCGGCAGTACTTC	CASSLGPRQYF
.	.	TRBV6-2/TRBV6-3	TRBJ1-1	TGTGCCAGCAGTCTCCTTGCGGGGAACACTGAAGCTTTCTTT	CASSLLAGNTEAFF
TRBD1	.	TRBV4-1	TRBJ1-3	TGCGCCAGCAGCCAGGGACAGCCTGGAAACACCATATATTTT	CASSQGQPGNTIYF
.	.	TRBV6-1	TRBJ1-2	TGTGCCAGCAGTGACCAGGAATATGGCTACACCTTC	CASSDQEYGYTF
.	.	TRBV5-1	TRBJ1-4	TGCGCCAGCAGCCCCGGGAGTGCAACTAATGAAAAACTGTTTTTT	CASSPGSATNEKLFF
.	.	TRBV28	TRBJ1-2	TGTGCCAGCAGTTTAAGTTCGGAGGGCTACACCTTC	CASSLSSEGYTF
.	.	TRBV15	TRBJ1-4	TGTGCCACCAGCGGCAGGGGAGGGAATGAAAAACTGTTTTTT	CATSGRGGNEKLFF
TRBD1	.	TRBV14	TRBJ2-2	TGTGCCAGCAGCCGGCAGGGGGTTGGGGAGCTGTTTTTT	CASSRQGVGELFF
.	once	TRBV2	TRBJ1-3	TGTGCCAGCAGATACACACGTGATTCTGGAAACACCATATATTTT	CASRYTRDSGNTIYF
TRBD1	.	TRBV27	TRBJ2-4	TGTGCCAGCAGTTTATTACAGGGGGCGAACATTCAGTACTTC	CASSLLQGANIQYF